These T cell receptor beta chains were read from a single sample in a study of beta chain features in type 1 diabetes. Only in-frame clones appear in the TCRdb table, and some are missing; sequencing was by immunoSEQ multiplex PCR. The sample shows roughly 450,000 clones, 11% to 15% of them seen only once. The sequenced sample was naive CD4+ T cells from blood. The source of these receptors is a man aged 25-45 years in good health. CDR3s include the opening cysteine and the closing phenylalanine or tryptophan. D genes are given only for firm matches. For some rows the clone size is stated as once, few or many, or as a class when expanded; others skip it.

j_call	d_call	clone_size	v_call	cdr3_aa	cdr3_nt
TRBJ2-2	TRBD2	few	TRBV5-1	CASSPLSAGSNTGELFF	TGCGCCAGCAGTCCGCTGTCAGCGGGATCGAACACCGGGGAGCTGTTTTTT
TRBJ2-1	.	.	TRBV5-1	CASYESSSYNEQFF	TGCGCCAGCTATGAGTCGAGCTCCTACAATGAGCAGTTCTTC
TRBJ2-1	.	few	TRBV7-2	CASSPSYNEQFF	TGTGCCAGCAGCCCATCCTACAATGAGCAGTTCTTC
TRBJ1-2	.	.	TRBV6-5	CASRASANYGYTF	TGTGCCAGCAGGGCATCAGCTAACTATGGCTACACCTTC
TRBJ2-7	.	.	TRBV7-6	CASSLGEVSYEQYF	TGTGCCAGCAGCTTAGGAGAGGTGTCTTACGAGCAGTACTTC
TRBJ2-1	.	few	TRBV20-1	CSPRDGQFF	TGCAGTCCCAGGGATGGGCAGTTCTTC
TRBJ2-1	.	.	TRBV3-1/TRBV3-2	CASTQSEFF	TGTGCCAGCACACAGAGTGAGTTCTTC
TRBJ2-1	TRBD2	once	TRBV7-3	CASSETSGAFNEQFF	TGTGCCAGCAGCGAGACTAGCGGGGCCTTTAATGAGCAGTTCTTC
TRBJ1-2	.	once	TRBV29-1	CSVATGRSKGGYTF	TGCAGCGTCGCAACGGGCCGCTCTAAGGGAGGCTACACCTTC
TRBJ1-1	.	.	TRBV5-6	CASSVKGIPEAFF	TGTGCCAGCAGCGTAAAGGGTATTCCTGAAGCTTTCTTT
TRBJ2-3	TRBD2	few	TRBV7-6	CASSLSSGRTRGTDTQYF	TGTGCCAGCAGCTTATCTAGCGGGAGGACGCGTGGCACAGATACGCAGTATTTT
TRBJ2-5	.	few	TRBV6-1	CASSWGRETQYF	TGTGCCAGCAGCTGGGGTCGAGAGACCCAGTACTTC
TRBJ2-1	.	.	TRBV12-5	CASGPREGEQFF	TGTGCTAGTGGTCCTAGAGAGGGTGAGCAGTTCTTC
TRBJ2-2	.	.	TRBV19	CASSIDRVGRELFF	TGTGCCAGTAGTATAGATCGGGTCGGCCGGGAGCTGTTTTTT
TRBJ1-1	.	.	TRBV6-1	CASSGQGQPITEAFF	TGTGCCAGCAGTGGCCAGGGCCAGCCGATAACGGAAGCTTTCTTT
TRBJ1-2	.	few	TRBV5-6	CASSPHLGGGTDGYTF	TGTGCCAGCAGCCCGCATCTTGGTGGAGGCACGGATGGCTACACCTTC
TRBJ2-1	.	.	TRBV4-2	CASSQDGTRMNGNEQFF	TGTGCCAGCAGCCAAGACGGGACTCGAATGAATGGGAATGAGCAGTTCTTC
TRBJ2-1	.	.	TRBV19	CASTGAQGQFF	TGTGCCAGTACCGGTGCTCAGGGGCAGTTCTTC